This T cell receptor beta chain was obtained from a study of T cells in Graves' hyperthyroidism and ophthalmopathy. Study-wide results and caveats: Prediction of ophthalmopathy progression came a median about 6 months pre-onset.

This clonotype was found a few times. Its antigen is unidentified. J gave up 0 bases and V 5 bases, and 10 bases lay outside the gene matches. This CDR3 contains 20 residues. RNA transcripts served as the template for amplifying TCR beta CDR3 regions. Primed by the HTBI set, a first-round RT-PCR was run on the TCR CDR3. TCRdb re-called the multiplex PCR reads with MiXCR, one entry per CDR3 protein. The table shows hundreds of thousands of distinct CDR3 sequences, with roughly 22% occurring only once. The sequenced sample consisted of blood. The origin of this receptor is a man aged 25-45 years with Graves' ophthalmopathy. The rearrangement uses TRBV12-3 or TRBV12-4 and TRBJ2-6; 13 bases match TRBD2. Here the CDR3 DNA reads TGTGCCAGCAGTCCAACTAGCGGGGGGGCCTACCCCTCTGGGGCCAACGTCCTGACTTTC. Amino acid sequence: CASSPTSGGAYPSGANVLTF.